Below, 32 T cell receptor beta chains from the same sample are listed, as sequenced in a study of T cell clones after liver transplantation. Method: immunoSEQ multiplex PCR; TCRdb's copy keeps in-frame clones and lacks some. The sample has about 33,000 clones; around 94% are singletons. Specimen: CD8+ T cells from blood, collected 12 months after liver transplant. Receptors were obtained from a human patient who received a liver transplant. Some T cells may be the graft donor's.

The chain employs TRBV7-6 and TRBJ1-1; D uncertain. Trimming shortened V by 5 bases and J by 4 bases, and 17 bases separated the two germline ends. This CDR3 comprises 15 residues. Germline-derived CDR1 and CDR2 are SGHVS and FNYEAQ. The chain's CDR3 is CASSPLREAVTEAFF. The DNA of the CDR3 is TGTGCCAGCAGCCCCCTGAGGGAGGCGGTCACTGAAGCTTTCTTT.

The chain is built from TRBV6-6 and TRBJ1-5, with unresolved D. The CDR3 loop spans 13 amino acids. Germline loops: CDR1 MNHNY, CDR2 SVGAGI (reference sequence). The V end lost 10 bases, the J end lost 0 bases, and 10 bases lay between the germline ends. The chain's CDR3 is CATLHNSNQPQHF. CDR3 coding DNA: TGTGCCACCTTACACAATAGCAATCAGCCCCAGCATTTT.

The chain joins TRBV14 to TRBJ2-3, with D possibly matching TRBD2 (6 bases). Germline V gene lookup returns CDR1 SGHDN and CDR2 FVKESK. This CDR3 has 15 residues. The germline V and J ends were trimmed by 2 bases and 10 bases, with 19 bases remaining between them. The CDR3 DNA sequence: TGTGCCAGCAGCCAATCTTACGGGCGGAAGCGGGCGCAGTATTTT. This sequence encodes CASSQSYGRKRAQYF.

This clone was seen only once. The rearrangement uses TRBV2 and TRBJ2-1; 7 positions match TRBD1. Germline CDR1 is SNHLY and CDR2 is FYNNEI. With V trimmed by 6 bases and J by 7 bases, 12 bases remained unmatched. CDR3 length: 15 residues. Written as DNA, the CDR3 is TGTGCCAGCAGCGACAGGGTGAAGAGGGATAATGAGCAGTTCTTC. Protein product: CASSDRVKRDNEQFF.

This clone was recorded only once. The genes are TRBV15 and TRBJ2-3; 14 positions match TRBD2. The V and J ends lost 5 bases and 4 bases, in that order; junction bases with no gene match: 8. Germline CDR1 reads LNHNV; CDR2 reads YYDKDF (reference sequence). CDR3 length: 17 amino acids. CDR3 DNA sequence: TGTGCCACCAGCCCCGGGACTAGCGGGAGTGGAGCAGATACGCAGTATTTT. This translates into CATSPGTSGSGADTQYF.

This rearrangement joins TRBV30 to TRBJ1-1, with D unresolved. Deletions cut 8 bases from V and 0 bases from J, with 7 bases between. Germline V lookup: CDR1 GTSNPN, CDR2 SVGIG (reference sequence). CDR3 length equals 11 residues. The CDR3 DNA sequence: TGTGCCACAAAGATGAACACTGAAGCTTTCTTT. It encodes CATKMNTEAFF. The whole variable domain, remainder taken from reference TRBV30 and TRBJ1-1, is SQTIHQWPATLVQPVGSPLSLECTVEGTSNPNLYWYRQAAGRGLQLLFYSVGIGQISSEVPQNLSASRPQDRQFILSSKKLLLSDSGFYLCATKMNTEAFFGQGTRLTVV.

This chain uses TRBV29-1 with TRBJ2-2, with 9 bases matching TRBD1. V lost 6 bases, J lost 5 bases, and 7 bases stayed unmatched. The CDR3 consists of 14 residues. The germline CDR1 and CDR2 sequences are SQVTM and ANQGSEA. This CDR3 is CSVRDRVVTGELFF. Written as DNA, the CDR3 is TGCAGCGTCCGGGACAGGGTTGTAACCGGGGAGCTGTTTTTT.

The gene calls are TRBV10-3 and TRBJ2-7; no reliable D call. V gave up 6 bases and J gave up 4 bases, with 13 bases separating them. Looked up from germline, CDR1 is ENHRY and CDR2 is SYGVKD. This CDR3 has 13 amino acids. The CDR3 loop reads CAIRNQVRYEQYF. Written as DNA, the CDR3 is TGTGCCATCAGAAACCAAGTGAGATACGAGCAGTACTTC.

The DNA of the CDR3 is TGTGCCAGCAGCTCGGAGGCCACCGGGGAGCTGTTTTTT. Amino acid sequence: CASSSEATGELFF. This chain connects TRBV7-9 to TRBJ2-2; a possible D gene is TRBD2 (5 bases). Germline-derived CDR1 and CDR2 are SEHNR and FQNEAQ (reference sequence). Trimming pared 4 bases from V and 4 bases from J, leaving 7 bases between. CDR3 length equals 13 residues.

This rearrangement joins TRBV4-2 to TRBJ2-7, with D tentatively TRBD2 (7 bases). V was trimmed by 0 bases and J by 5 bases, leaving 14 bases between them. Germline V CDR1 and CDR2: LGHNA, YNFKEQ. This CDR3 comprises 15 residues. CDR3 amino acids: CASSQDGEGGDEQYF. The CDR3 DNA follows: TGTGCCAGCAGCCAAGATGGAGAGGGGGGGGACGAGCAGTACTTC.

This sequence joins TRBV9 and TRBJ2-1; weak D call: TRBD2 (6 bases). V was cut by 4 bases and J by 8 bases, with 19 bases left in between. CDR3 length equals 15 residues. The germline gives CDR1 SGDLS, CDR2 YYNGEE. The CDR3 sequence: CASSLSGSGGDEQFF. Here the CDR3 DNA reads TGTGCCAGCAGCCTTAGCGGAAGCGGAGGGGATGAGCAGTTCTTC.

The chain recombines TRBV19 with TRBJ2-1, with D perhaps matching TRBD1 or TRBD2 (5 bases each). V lost 3 bases, J lost 0 bases, and 18 bases lay in between. CDR1 and CDR2 (germline): LNHDA, SQIVND (reference sequence). The CDR3 has 18 amino acids. The CDR3 sequence is CASSITGHLRSSYNEQFF. For the CDR3, the DNA is TGTGCCAGTAGTATTACGGGGCACTTAAGGAGCTCCTACAATGAGCAGTTCTTC.

This chain uses TRBV13 with TRBJ2-7; 7 nucleotides align to TRBD2. V dropped 4 bases and J dropped 6; count of bases not matched to a gene: 12. This CDR3 is 15 amino acids long. The germline V gene encodes CDR1 PRHDT and CDR2 FYEKMQ (reference sequence). In DNA form, the CDR3 reads TGTGCCAGCAGCTCACGAGCGGGAAGGGCTGGCGAGCAGTACTTC. Its translation is CASSSRAGRAGEQYF.

This chain connects TRBV27 to TRBJ2-7; weak D call: TRBD2 (5 bases). The ends were cut back, 8 bases at V and 4 bases at J, with 15 bases in the middle. Germline V gives CDR1 MNHEY, CDR2 SMNVEV (reference sequence). The CDR3 has 13 residues. The CDR3 here is CASGWESGYEQYF. The CDR3 bases are TGTGCCAGCGGATGGGAGAGCGGATACGAGCAGTACTTC.

This sequence joins TRBV4-3 and TRBJ1-3; no reliable D call. V was pared by 2 bases and J by 0 bases, with 8 bases between. The CDR3 contains 15 residues. CDR1 is LGHNA and CDR2 is YSLEER in the germline V gene. The CDR3 loop is CASSQRTGSGNTIYF. The CDR3, as DNA: TGCGCCAGCAGCCAACGGACGGGCTCTGGAAACACCATATATTTT.

The chain links TRBV6-5 to TRBJ1-2, with no clear D. The V and J ends lost 5 bases and 4 bases respectively, with 14 bases between them. CDR3 length equals 14 residues. Germline V gene data show CDR1 as MNHEY and CDR2 as SVGAGI. The CDR3 spells CASSPAPGIYGYTF. DNA of the CDR3: TGTGCCAGCAGTCCCGCCCCGGGGATCTATGGCTACACCTTC.

This chain links TRBV7-9 with TRBJ2-3; TRBD1 is a possible D gene (5 bases). V gave up 0 bases and J gave up 6 bases, with 10 bases separating them. The CDR3 runs 14 residues. Germline values: CDR1 SEHNR, CDR2 FQNEAQ (reference sequence). CDR3 protein: CASSLAVGADTQYF. DNA of the CDR3: TGTGCCAGCAGCTTAGCGGTTGGGGCGGATACGCAGTATTTT.

Points on this clone: An end of the junction does not agree with germline; a read error may underlie this. The V call is TRBV27, the J call TRBJ2-2, with D possibly matching TRBD1 (6 bases). This CDR3 is built from 14 residues. The germline V gene has CDR1 MNHEY and CDR2 SMNVEV (reference sequence). CDR3 in DNA: TGTGCCAGCAGCTTATTAGGGGGTGCCGGGGAGCTGTTTTTT. Amino acids: CASSLLGGAGELFF.

This chain uses TRBV13 with TRBJ2-7, with 8 nucleotides matching TRBD1. V lost 5 bases to trimming and J lost 2 bases; unmatched junction nucleotides: 5. Germline CDR1 reads PRHDT; CDR2 reads FYEKMQ (reference sequence). The CDR3 totals 14 residues. CDR3 region: CASSTDREAYEQYF. In DNA, the CDR3 is TGTGCCAGCAGCACGGACAGGGAGGCCTACGAGCAGTACTTC. The full variable domain, completed using reference TRBV13 and TRBJ2-7, is AAGVIQSPRHLIKEKRETATLKCYPIPRHDTVYWYQQGPGQDPQFLISFYEKMQSDKGSIPDRFSAQQFSDYHSELNMSSLELGDSALYFCASSTDREAYEQYFGPGTRLTVT.

This clone was seen just once. This chain links TRBV6-6 with TRBJ2-7, with D perhaps being TRBD1 or TRBD2 (5 bases each). Trimming took 1 base from V and 3 from J, leaving 13 bases between them. The germline CDR1 and CDR2 sequences are MNHNY and SVGAGI (reference sequence). CDR3 length: 15 residues. CDR3 amino acids: CASSYLGETGYEQYF. The DNA of the CDR3 is TGTGCCAGCAGTTACTTGGGGGAAACCGGCTACGAGCAGTACTTC.

The chain carries TRBV5-6 and TRBJ1-4; no reliable D call. The V end lost 6 bases, the J end lost 6 bases, and 12 bases lay between the germline ends. Germline values: CDR1 SGHDT, CDR2 YYEEEE. The CDR3 is 13 amino acids. The CDR3, as DNA: TGTGCCAGCAATATGGACGGGGATGAAAAACTGTTTTTT. Translated: CASNMDGDEKLFF.

The genes are TRBV9 and TRBJ2-2, with 8 nucleotides matching TRBD2. CDR1 SGDLS and CDR2 YYNGEE come from the germline V gene. The junction had 7 bases not matched to a gene; V was cut back by 0 bases and J by 0 bases. The CDR3 totals 18 residues. The CDR3, as DNA: TGTGCCAGCAGCGTAGCTAAGGAGCGGGAGACGAACACCGGGGAGCTGTTTTTT. It is translated as CASSVAKERETNTGELFF.

The chain has TRBV25-1 and TRBJ2-3; a possible D gene is TRBD2 (5 bases). Germline V gives CDR1 MGHDK, CDR2 SYGVNS. V was pared by 1 base and J by 0 bases, with 8 bases between. The CDR3 is 15 amino acids. The CDR3 DNA is TGTGCCAGCAGTGAATTGTGGACTAGCACAGATACGCAGTATTTT. This sequence encodes CASSELWTSTDTQYF.

V usage is TRBV7-9 and J usage is TRBJ2-5; D gene unclear. Germline values: CDR1 SEHNR, CDR2 FQNEAQ (reference sequence). Trimming pared 7 bases from V and 2 bases from J, leaving 14 bases between. The CDR3 sequence is 14 residues long. The CDR3 DNA follows: TGTGCCAGCAACCCCCCCGGATTTCAAGAGACCCAGTACTTC. Translation gives CASNPPGFQETQYF.

The CDR3, as DNA: TGTGCCAGTACCCCGGACAGCCCCTACGAGCAGTACTTC. Translating it yields CASTPDSPYEQYF. The chain employs TRBV19 and TRBJ2-7, with D perhaps TRBD1 (6 bases). Per the germline V gene, CDR1 is LNHDA and CDR2 is SQIVND (reference sequence). V gave up 7 bases and J gave up 2 bases, with 12 bases separating them. CDR3 length: 13 amino acids.

The chain couples TRBV6-1 to TRBJ2-7; TRBD1 agrees at 9 bases. CDR3 size: 13 residues. Germline V CDR1 and CDR2: MNHNS, SASEGT. Germline trimming cut 1 base from V and 5 bases from J; bases unmatched to any gene: 0. Here the CDR3 reads CASSEGTGDEQYF. The CDR3 DNA sequence: TGTGCCAGCAGTGAAGGGACAGGGGACGAGCAGTACTTC.

V and J are TRBV2 and TRBJ2-3, with D possibly TRBD1 on 6 matching bases. Germline CDR1 reads SNHLY; CDR2 reads FYNNEI. The CDR3 totals 13 residues. V dropped 6 bases and J dropped 2 bases, with 9 bases sitting between them. DNA for the CDR3: TGTGCCAGCAGGGGGGACAACACAGATACGCAGTATTTT. Translated: CASRGDNTDTQYF.

The chain has TRBV2 and TRBJ2-1; D is uncertain. CDR3 length equals 13 residues. The ends were cut back, 0 bases at V and 9 bases at J, with 9 bases in the middle. The V gene's germline CDR1 is SNHLY and CDR2 FYNNEI. CDR3 amino acids: CASSEARGGEQFF. The DNA for the CDR3 is TGTGCCAGCAGTGAAGCCCGAGGCGGTGAGCAGTTCTTC. Combining the CDR3 with reference TRBV2 and TRBJ2-1 gives the whole variable domain EPEVTQTPSHQVTQMGQEVILRCVPISNHLYFYWYRQILGQKVEFLVSFYNNEISEKSEIFDDQFSVERPDGSNFTLKIRSTKLEDSAMYFCASSEARGGEQFFGPGTRLTVL.

The chain joins TRBV19 to TRBJ2-7, with 7 bases fitting TRBD1. Germline CDR1 reads LNHDA; CDR2 reads SQIVND (reference sequence). Trimming cost V 5 bases and J 3 bases; bases outside gene matches: 10. The length of the CDR3 is 15 residues. The CDR3 nucleotides read TGTGCCAGTAGTCCGGGACAGTCGGTGATCTACGAGCAGTACTTC. Translating gives CASSPGQSVIYEQYF.

In DNA form, the CDR3 reads TGTGCCAGCAGTTTGGGAAACACTGAAGCTTTCTTT. Its translation is CASSLGNTEAFF. The chain employs TRBV28 and TRBJ1-1; D gene unclear. The CDR3 is 12 residues long. Germline values: CDR1 MDHEN, CDR2 SYDVKM. Trimming removed 3 bases at V and 2 bases at J, with 4 bases between.

The genes are TRBV11-3 and TRBJ2-7; the D gene could be TRBD1 or TRBD2 (5 bases each). Per germline, CDR1 SGHNT and CDR2 YENEEA. V was pared by 0 bases and J by 2 bases, with 11 bases between. The CDR3 is made up of 15 amino acids. CDR3: CASSLEGDPPYEQYF. The CDR3 DNA sequence: TGTGCCAGCAGCTTAGAGGGGGACCCTCCCTACGAGCAGTACTTC.

This clone is a singleton in its sample. The J gene is TRBJ1-1, the V gene TRBV19; TRBD1 might be the D (5 bases). V was cut by 5 bases and J by 3 bases, with 13 bases left in between. Per germline, CDR1 LNHDA and CDR2 SQIVND (reference sequence). The CDR3 runs to 14 residues. The CDR3 nucleotides read TGTGCCAGTAGTGTCTTGGGGCAGGACACTGAAGCTTTCTTT. Translating it yields CASSVLGQDTEAFF.